These 2 T cell receptor beta chains were sequenced from one sample in a study of T-cell memory formation after mild COVID-19. TCRdb analysed the 5' RACE reads with MiXCR anew, one entry per CDR3 protein. The sample shows around 33,000 distinct CDR3 sequences, over 20% of them seen only once. Sequencing was done on a sample of PBMCs or a T cell subset sorted from them (not recorded which). Receptors were obtained from an adult who had mild COVID-19 (a few samples of this study predate the infection). Cell type and time point are not known.

This clonotype was found many times. This chain joins TRBV27 and TRBJ1-1; D unresolved. The CDR3 contains 13 residues. Germline loops: CDR1 MNHEY, CDR2 SMNVEV (reference sequence). V was cut by 4 bases and J by 5 bases, with 11 bases left in between. The CDR3 here is CASSSRLGTEAFF. The CDR3 DNA reads as TGTGCCAGCAGTTCCCGTCTGGGGACTGAAGCTTTCTTT.

The sample holds a few counts of this clonotype. V and J are TRBV12-3 or TRBV12-4 and TRBJ2-7; possible D gene TRBD1, 5 bases. Deletions cut 4 bases from V and 1 base from J, with 8 bases between. The CDR3 covers 13 residues. CDR3 loop: CASSWGRSYEQYF. CDR3 DNA sequence: TGTGCCAGCAGTTGGGGCAGGTCCTACGAGCAGTACTTC.